The rows below give T cell receptor beta chains drawn from one sample of a study of blood T cell repertoires in COVID-19. Here immunoSEQ multiplex PCR was the method, and the copy in TCRdb shows in-frame clones only, minus some. This table has 66,000 or so clones, around 80% appearing once. Material: peripheral blood. The receptor source for this set is a human donor in a cohort sampled during active COVID-19. Both conserved end residues are part of each CDR3. A D gene is named only where the DNA matches it firmly. The size of a clone is reported for some rows only, either as once, few or many, or as a class for expanded clones.

cdr3_nt,cdr3_aa,d_call,j_call,clone_size,v_call
TGTGCCAGCAGCCCTCCGGTGGATGAAAAACTGTTTTTT,CASSPPVDEKLFF,.,TRBJ1-4,.,TRBV11-2
TGTGCCATCAGTGAGCCCTCGGGGGGGGCTGAAGCTTTCTTT,CAISEPSGGAEAFF,.,TRBJ1-1,once,TRBV10-3
TGTGCCAGCAGTTTATATACAGGGCTTCAGCCCCAGCATTTT,CASSLYTGLQPQHF,.,TRBJ1-5,.,TRBV28
TGTGCCAGCAGCTTGATAGGGGCTGGTGAGCAGTTCTTC,CASSLIGAGEQFF,.,TRBJ2-1,few,TRBV5-4
TGTGCCAGCGGCCGGGGCATTCAGTACTTC,CASGRGIQYF,.,TRBJ2-4,once,TRBV28
TGCGCCAGCAGCCTAGGGGAGGGGGGTAACTATGGCTACACCTTC,CASSLGEGGNYGYTF,.,TRBJ1-2,.,TRBV4-1
TGCAGTGCCAGTAAACTAAACTATGGCTACACCTTC,CSASKLNYGYTF,.,TRBJ1-2,.,TRBV20-1
TGCGCCAGCAGTGACGAGACAGGGGGAGCTTTCTTT,CASSDETGGAFF,TRBD1,TRBJ1-1,once,TRBV10-2
TGTGCCTGGGGTACCTACGAGCAGTACTTC,CAWGTYEQYF,.,TRBJ2-7,.,TRBV30
TGTGCCAGCAGCCCCCGGTTAGGAGGGGTGGATACGCAGTATTTT,CASSPRLGGVDTQYF,.,TRBJ2-3,.,TRBV6-4
TGTGCCAGCAGAAGGCCTGCGGCCTACGAGCAGTACTTC,CASRRPAAYEQYF,.,TRBJ2-7,.,TRBV2
TGTGCCAGCAGCGTAGAGGGAGTAGGGCGTCTGGGCGGGGAGCTGTTTTTT,CASSVEGVGRLGGELFF,.,TRBJ2-2,.,TRBV9
TGTGCCAGCACCACCAGGGGGTTGAACACTGAAGCTTTCTTT,CASTTRGLNTEAFF,TRBD1,TRBJ1-1,.,TRBV6-6
TGTGCCAGTAGTCAGACTAGCGGGACGAATGAGCAGTTCTTC,CASSQTSGTNEQFF,TRBD2,TRBJ2-1,few,TRBV19
TGTGCCAGCAGTCCCCCCGCTAACTCGGAGACCCAGTACTTC,CASSPPANSETQYF,.,TRBJ2-5,.,TRBV25-1
TGTGCCAGCAGCTTCCCACTAGCGGGAGGCCCCGGGGAGCTGTTTTTT,CASSFPLAGGPGELFF,TRBD2,TRBJ2-2,few,TRBV7-9
TGCGCCAGCAGCCTCAGTCGGGGGTTGTGGGGAAAAGAGACCCAGTACTTC,CASSLSRGLWGKETQYF,.,TRBJ2-5,few,TRBV4-3
TGCGCCAGCAGCCAGAAACAGACAGGGGGCTACGAGCAGTACTTC,CASSQKQTGGYEQYF,TRBD1,TRBJ2-7,.,TRBV4-3
TGTGCCAGCAGCCAAGGGACTAGCGGGGGGGGGACCCAGTACTTC,CASSQGTSGGGTQYF,TRBD2,TRBJ2-5,few,TRBV7-2
TGCGCCAGCAGCCAAGATCAGGACATCAATCAGCCCCAGCATTTT,CASSQDQDINQPQHF,.,TRBJ1-5,.,TRBV4-3
TGTGCCAGTAGTATAATGGCGGGTAATCAGCCCCAGCATTTT,CASSIMAGNQPQHF,.,TRBJ1-5,.,TRBV19
TGTGCCAGCTCACCACGAGGGCTCGGGGCCAACGTCCTGACTTTC,CASSPRGLGANVLTF,.,TRBJ2-6,.,TRBV18
TGCGCCAGCAGCCAAGGGACTTCGGGGTTGGAGCAGTACTTC,CASSQGTSGLEQYF,.,TRBJ2-7,.,TRBV5-1
TGTGCCAGCAGCTTTGCCGGGTACGAGCAGTACTTC,CASSFAGYEQYF,.,TRBJ2-7,.,TRBV7-9
TGTGCCAGCAGCCAAGCCTTAAATGAGCAGTTCTTC,CASSQALNEQFF,.,TRBJ2-1,.,TRBV3-1/TRBV3-2
TGTGCCAGCAGGGCCGGGACAGGGAAGAACTACGAGCAGTACTTC,CASRAGTGKNYEQYF,TRBD1,TRBJ2-7,.,TRBV2
TGTGCCAGCAGCCGACGGACAGGGAACACTGAAGCTTTCTTT,CASSRRTGNTEAFF,TRBD1,TRBJ1-1,.,TRBV7-9
TGTGCCAGCAGTTTATCGGGGAGGGGCACAGGGGGAGGATACACCTTC,CASSLSGRGTGGGYTF,TRBD1,TRBJ1-2,.,TRBV27
TGCGCCAGCAGTTCCCAAGGGACTAGCGGGAGGTGGTCCTACGAGCAGTACTTC,CASSSQGTSGRWSYEQYF,TRBD2,TRBJ2-7,.,TRBV5-1
TGTGCCAGCAGTGAATCCGAACCCAGGGGCTATGGCTACACCTTC,CASSESEPRGYGYTF,.,TRBJ1-2,.,TRBV25-1
TGTGCCAGTAGGACAACCTGGACAGGGGTATTGCGTGGCTACACCTTC,CASRTTWTGVLRGYTF,TRBD1,TRBJ1-2,.,TRBV19
TGTGCCAGCAGCTTAGCCTCCACTAGCGGATGGGTCTACGAGCAGTACTTC,CASSLASTSGWVYEQYF,TRBD2,TRBJ2-7,.,TRBV7-2
TGTGCCAGCAGCTCCCCCCGAGGCAGTTTGAACACTGAAGCTTTCTTT,CASSSPRGSLNTEAFF,.,TRBJ1-1,few,TRBV5-4
TGTGCCAGTAGTCCACGGACAGGGCGGAGGACTGAAGCTTTCTTT,CASSPRTGRRTEAFF,TRBD1,TRBJ1-1,.,TRBV19
TGCAGCGTGGGACAGCTCCAAGAGACCCAGTACTTC,CSVGQLQETQYF,TRBD1,TRBJ2-5,.,TRBV29-1
TGTGCCAGCAGCTCCGTTGGCTCGAATCAGCCCCAGCATTTT,CASSSVGSNQPQHF,.,TRBJ1-5,few,TRBV5-6
TGTGCCAGCAGCCAAGAACACAGGGGGCATGGCTACACCTTC,CASSQEHRGHGYTF,TRBD1,TRBJ1-2,.,TRBV14
TGTGCCAGCAAAGGTAGCAGCAACTATGGCTACACCTTC,CASKGSSNYGYTF,.,TRBJ1-2,.,TRBV27
TGTGCCGCCGGCGGGAGTCTGCGTAAAAACAATGAGCAGTTCTTC,CAAGGSLRKNNEQFF,TRBD2,TRBJ2-1,.,TRBV25-1
TGCGCCAGCAGCCAAGATGTCCTAGCGGGAGGGCTTTATGAGACCCAGTACTTC,CASSQDVLAGGLYETQYF,TRBD2,TRBJ2-5,.,TRBV4-1
TGTGCCAGCAGCACCTGGACAGGGGAGAAGAACTATGGCTACACCTTC,CASSTWTGEKNYGYTF,TRBD1,TRBJ1-2,few,TRBV11-2
TGTGCCAGCAGCTTAACGGCAGCGGGAGGGCGATACGAGCAGTACTTC,CASSLTAAGGRYEQYF,TRBD2,TRBJ2-7,.,TRBV7-3
TGTGCCAGCAGCTTCCCGACCGGGGGAAGGAACACTGAAGCTTTCTTT,CASSFPTGGRNTEAFF,.,TRBJ1-1,.,TRBV11-2
TGTGCCAGTAGGTTACAGGAGCGAAGCGCCGAGCAGTACTTC,CASRLQERSAEQYF,.,TRBJ2-7,.,TRBV19
TGTGCCAGCATCCCCGGTCCGAACACCGGGGAGCTGTTTTTT,CASIPGPNTGELFF,.,TRBJ2-2,once,TRBV5-5
TGCGCCAGCAGCCAAGACTTAGCGTATAATGAAAAACTGTTTTTT,CASSQDLAYNEKLFF,.,TRBJ1-4,.,TRBV4-3
TGTGCCACCAGCAGAGATTTATTGGGGGGTGAGCAGTACTTC,CATSRDLLGGEQYF,.,TRBJ2-7,once,TRBV15
TGTGCCAGTAGTATAGCCCCCGGGACAGACTACGAGCAGTACTTC,CASSIAPGTDYEQYF,TRBD1,TRBJ2-7,.,TRBV19
TGTGCCAGCAGTCGGACAGTTGACCAGCCCCAGCATTTT,CASSRTVDQPQHF,.,TRBJ1-5,.,TRBV27
TGTGCCAGCAGCTTAGCCCGGGAAGGACGAAGTCAGCCCCAGCATTTT,CASSLAREGRSQPQHF,.,TRBJ1-5,.,TRBV7-9
TGTGCCACCAGTGGGTTTGCTTCGGGAGCCAATGAGCAGTTCTTC,CATSGFASGANEQFF,.,TRBJ2-1,.,TRBV24-1
TGTGCCTGGAGAGTCAGGGGGGATTCACCCCTCCACTTT,CAWRVRGDSPLHF,TRBD1,TRBJ1-6,.,TRBV30
TGTGCCAGCAGCCCCGCCACCGGGTACGCTGAAGCTTTCTTT,CASSPATGYAEAFF,.,TRBJ1-1,.,TRBV7-6
TGCGCCAGCAGCTTGGAAGCAGGGGTCCAGCCCCAGCATTTT,CASSLEAGVQPQHF,.,TRBJ1-5,.,TRBV5-1
TGTGCCAGCAGTGAAGGATGGCCAGGGATTTTCTTC,CASSEGWPGIFF,.,TRBJ2-7,.,TRBV6-1